The TCR beta chain described here comes from a study of beta chain features in type 1 diabetes. As regards this clone: Antigen: not known.

The CDR3 has 16 amino acids. Trimming shortened V by 4 bases and J by 7 bases, and 20 bases separated the two germline ends. Per the germline V gene, CDR1 is SGHRS and CDR2 is YFSETQ. Regarding the study as a whole: When Type 1 diabetes patients were examined, their TCRB CDR3s proved moderately but significantly shorter in all four CD4+ subsets.

Sequenced material consisted of expressed TCRB transcripts (all of the isolated RNA was reverse transcribed). Profiling relied on immunoSEQ multiplex PCR, and the TCRdb table lists in-frame clones only, not all of them. The data show 130,000 to 150,000 clones, with roughly 48% seen just once and roughly 0.42% held by the top ten. The chain combines TRBV5-1 with TRBJ2-2, with a possible D match to TRBD1 (6 bases). This sequence was found in a man between 18 and 35 years old in good health. The specimen was Tregs from blood. CDR3 loop: CASSRFPQGSGGELFF. The DNA for the CDR3 is TGCGCCAGCAGCCGATTCCCCCAGGGGTCGGGCGGGGAGCTGTTTTTT.